Listed here are 22 T cell receptor beta chains from one sample, sequenced in a study of PD-1 blockade in mismatch repair-deficient tumors. Using immunoSEQ multiplex PCR, the repertoire was profiled, and TCRdb retains in-frame clones only, with some absent. Here the sample spans about 66,000 clones, about 72% being singletons. Sequencing was performed on peripheral blood, taken 2 weeks after starting pembrolizumab. These receptors originate from an adult with mismatch repair-deficient cancer.

V usage is TRBV7-2 and J usage is TRBJ2-1, with 11 nucleotides matching TRBD2. This CDR3 is 17 amino acids long. V dropped 5 bases and J dropped 2; count of bases not matched to a gene: 8. Germline V gives CDR1 SGHTA, CDR2 FQGNSA. Written as DNA, the CDR3 is TGTGCCAGCAGCCAGCGGACTAGCGGGCGTCCCTACAATGAGCAGTTCTTC. Protein product: CASSQRTSGRPYNEQFF.

V usage is TRBV10-1 and J usage is TRBJ1-3; D might be TRBD1 (5 bases). There are 14 residues in the CDR3. The V gene's germline CDR1 is WNHNN and CDR2 SYGVQD (reference sequence). Trimming took off 3 bases at V and 2 bases at J, with 8 bases between the two ends. In DNA form, the CDR3 reads TGCGCCAGCAGTGATCCAGGGACTGGAAACACCATATATTTT. Its translation: CASSDPGTGNTIYF.

This chain links TRBV5-1 with TRBJ1-2; 11 bases map to TRBD1. Germline values: CDR1 SGHRS, CDR2 YFSETQ. V shed 4 bases, J shed 6 bases, and the junction held 2 bases outside the gene matches. The CDR3 is made up of 13 amino acids. The CDR3 loop reads CASSRGQGDGYTF. The CDR3, as DNA: TGCGCCAGCAGCCGGGGACAGGGGGATGGCTACACCTTC.

The chain employs TRBV6-5 and TRBJ1-5, with D unresolved. Trimming shortened V by 5 bases and J by 1 base, and 12 bases separated the two germline ends. The CDR3 has 15 amino acids. CDR1 is MNHEY and CDR2 is SVGAGI in the germline V gene. The CDR3 DNA is TGTGCCAGCAGTCTCACGAAACGGAGCAATCAGCCCCAGCATTTT. It specifies CASSLTKRSNQPQHF.

The chain carries TRBV18 and TRBJ2-1, with D possibly TRBD2 on 6 matching bases. The CDR3 is 16 amino acids. Germline V lookup: CDR1 KGHSH, CDR2 LQKENI. V was pared by 1 base and J by 1 base, with 11 bases between. The CDR3 here is CASSPRRAGSYNEQFF. For the CDR3, the DNA is TGTGCCAGCTCACCACGGAGGGCGGGATCCTACAATGAGCAGTTCTTC.

The CDR3, as DNA: TGTGCCAGCAGAGATGGGTTTAACTATGGCTACACCTTC. It is translated as CASRDGFNYGYTF. V is TRBV6-6 and J is TRBJ1-2; no reliable D call. The germline CDR1 and CDR2 sequences are MNHNY and SVGAGI (reference sequence). V was shortened by 6 bases and J by 1 base, with 9 bases between the two germline ends. The CDR3 consists of 13 residues.

The chain links TRBV30 to TRBJ1-2; D call uncertain. The germline CDR1 and CDR2 sequences are GTSNPN and SVGIG (reference sequence). The V end was cut by 6 bases, the J end by 2 bases, with 10 bases between. There are 12 residues in the CDR3. CDR3 sequence (DNA): TGTGCCTGCGCTGCGGGGAACTATGGCTACACCTTC. Its translation is CACAAGNYGYTF.

The chain employs TRBV7-9 and TRBJ1-5; tentative D call: TRBD1 (5 bases). CDR1 is SEHNR and CDR2 is FQNEAQ in the germline V gene (reference sequence). V was clipped by 1 base and J by 6 bases, with 7 bases between them. There are 13 residues in the CDR3. The CDR3 bases are TGTGCCAGCAGCTTAGACGGGGGTCAGCCCCAGCATTTT. It codes for CASSLDGGQPQHF.

The genes are TRBV11-2 and TRBJ1-5, with TRBD1 matching 8 bases. The CDR3 runs to 15 residues. The germline gives CDR1 SGHAT, CDR2 FQNNGV. The ends lost 5 bases at V and 0 bases at J; junction bases unmatched: 3. CDR3 sequence reads: CASSLTGDSNQPQHF. CDR3 sequence (DNA): TGTGCCAGCAGCCTGACAGGGGATAGCAATCAGCCCCAGCATTTT.

The chain uses TRBV12-5 and TRBJ2-3, with D maybe TRBD2 (7 bases). CDR1 and CDR2 from the germline V gene are LGHNT and FRNRAP. The CDR3 is 16 amino acids. Trimming took off 3 bases at V and 1 base at J, with 14 bases between the two ends. CDR3 sequence (DNA): TGTGCTAGTGGTTTAGGGGGGGGAGGCGGCACAGATACGCAGTATTTT. Translated: CASGLGGGGGTDTQYF.

Concerning this clone: A read error may be the cause here, since a much bigger clone is one base away. The chain uses TRBV5-4 and TRBJ2-7, with 7 positions matching TRBD2. CDR1 SGHNT and CDR2 YYREEE come from the germline V gene (reference sequence). This CDR3 region has 13 residues. In DNA form, the CDR3 reads TGTGTCAGCAGCCCGGGGAGGGGCTACGAGCAGTACTTC. Translated: CVSSPGRGYEQYF.

The chain carries TRBV7-9 and TRBJ1-1, with TRBD1 identical over 9 bases. The CDR3 is 15 amino acids. With 5 bases clipped from V and 1 base from J, the junction kept 5 bases outside the gene matches. Germline-derived CDR1 and CDR2 are SEHNR and FQNEAQ (reference sequence). CDR3: CASSTGQGQNTEAFF. In DNA, the CDR3 is TGTGCCAGCAGCACGGGACAGGGCCAGAACACTGAAGCTTTCTTT.

This clone appeared once. V usage is TRBV29-1 and J usage is TRBJ2-7, with D tentatively TRBD1 (6 bases). The CDR3 runs to 15 residues. Germline loops: CDR1 SQVTM, CDR2 ANQGSEA. V lost 5 bases and J 2 bases, leaving 19 bases between the germline ends. In DNA form, the CDR3 reads TGCAGCGTTATAACCCCCAGGGGCGACACCTACGAGCAGTACTTC. Encoded protein: CSVITPRGDTYEQYF.

A single count supports this clone. The rearrangement uses TRBV27 and TRBJ2-5, with D possibly being TRBD2 (6 bases). The CDR3 has 14 residues. Germline CDR1 is MNHEY and CDR2 is SMNVEV (reference sequence). For the CDR3, the DNA is TGTGCGTATGGAGGGTTATGGTGGCGAGAGACCCAGTACTTC. Amino acids: CAYGGLWWRETQYF.

This chain joins TRBV30 and TRBJ1-4, with TRBD1 as a possible D gene (6 bases). V was pared by 1 base and J by 2 bases, with 17 bases between. The germline V gene encodes CDR1 GTSNPN and CDR2 SVGIG (reference sequence). The length of the CDR3 is 17 residues. The CDR3 region is CAWSAGVWGATNEKLFF. CDR3 sequence (DNA): TGTGCCTGGAGTGCAGGGGTGTGGGGGGCTACTAATGAAAAACTGTTTTTT. Together with reference TRBV30 and TRBJ1-4, the CDR3 gives the full variable domain: SQTIHQWPATLVQPVGSPLSLECTVEGTSNPNLYWYRQAAGRGLQLLFYSVGIGQISSEVPQNLSASRPQDRQFILSSKKLLLSDSGFYLCAWSAGVWGATNEKLFFGSGTQLSVL.

The V call is TRBV7-8, the J call TRBJ1-1, with TRBD1 matching over 12 bases. This CDR3 is built from 17 residues. Germline CDR1 is SGHVS and CDR2 is FQNEAQ. Trimming at V came to 5 bases and at J to 10 bases, leaving 17 bases not matched to a gene. CDR3 nucleotides: TGTGCCAGCAGCCCGAGAGGGACAGGGGGCGCGCGGAGGGGAGCTTTCTTT. Its protein product is CASSPRGTGGARRGAFF.

The chain carries TRBV28 and TRBJ2-5, with 7 bases lining up with TRBD2. Per germline, CDR1 MDHEN and CDR2 SYDVKM. Trimming cost V 5 bases and J 1 base; bases outside gene matches: 10. The CDR3 length is 16 residues. CDR3 sequence reads: CASSPRGAGPQETQYF. CDR3 DNA sequence: TGTGCCAGCAGTCCTCGCGGAGCGGGACCCCAAGAGACCCAGTACTTC.

V and J are TRBV7-2 and TRBJ2-5; D gene unclear. Germline V lookup: CDR1 SGHTA, CDR2 FQGNSA. This CDR3 is built from 14 residues. V was pared by 1 base and J by 1 base, with 7 bases between. The chain's CDR3 is CASSLEGGQETQYF. CDR3 nucleotides: TGTGCCAGCAGCTTAGAGGGCGGCCAAGAGACCCAGTACTTC.

This clone was counted once. The gene calls are TRBV7-3 and TRBJ2-3, with 10 bases lining up with TRBD1. Trimming cost V 2 bases and J 2 bases; bases outside gene matches: 4. Germline CDR1 and CDR2: SGHTA and FQGTGA. This CDR3 spans 16 amino acids. In DNA, the CDR3 is TGTGCCAGCAGCTTAGGGACAGGGGCAATCACAGATACGCAGTATTTT. It codes for CASSLGTGAITDTQYF.

This clone was counted only a few times. This chain links TRBV27 with TRBJ2-7; D remains ambiguous. The CDR3 is 14 amino acids. V shed 2 bases and J shed 0 bases, with 8 bases lying between them. Germline CDR1 is MNHEY and CDR2 is SMNVEV (reference sequence). CDR3 nucleotide sequence: TGTGCCAGCAGTTTAGCCTGGGACTCCTACGAGCAGTACTTC. Translating it yields CASSLAWDSYEQYF.

V gene TRBV5-4 combines with J gene TRBJ1-2; 9 nucleotides line up with TRBD1. Germline loops: CDR1 SGHNT, CDR2 YYREEE (reference sequence). V lost 0 bases, J lost 4 bases, and 7 bases stayed unmatched. CDR3 length equals 16 residues. CDR3 in amino acids: CASSLDPRTGAYGYTF. The CDR3 DNA reads TGTGCCAGCAGCTTGGACCCCCGGACAGGGGCCTATGGCTACACCTTC. The variable domain in full, with the rest retrieved from reference TRBV5-4 and TRBJ1-2, is ETGVTQSPTHLIKTRGQQVTLRCSSQSGHNTVSWYQQALGQGPQFIFQYYREEENGRGNFPPRFSGLQFPNYSSELNVNALELDDSALYLCASSLDPRTGAYGYTFGSGTRLTVV.

The V and J genes are TRBV7-9 and TRBJ2-1, with TRBD1 as a possible D gene (6 bases). Germline lookup yields CDR1 SEHNR and CDR2 FQNEAQ (reference sequence). This CDR3 spans 14 amino acids. V was clipped by 4 bases and J by 7 bases, with 14 bases between them. The DNA for the CDR3 is TGTGCCAGCAGCTCGCTTTTGAGGGGGAATGAGCAGTTCTTC. Protein sequence: CASSSLLRGNEQFF.